One and the same sample provided the 14 T cell receptor beta chains below, sequenced in a study of cytomegalovirus exposure and HLA in healthy donors. 60 Vbeta and 13 Jbeta primers were used in PCR. The data were produced by immunoSEQ multiplex PCR, yet TCRdb's version contains in-frame clones alone and is incomplete. This sample has 150,000 to 200,000 clones, with about 80% found just once. Sequences were obtained from PBMCs. The receptors originated from a woman in her 30s in good health and CMV-seronegative.

The V gene is TRBV4-3, the J gene TRBJ1-4; possible D gene TRBD1, 6 bases. From germline, CDR1 is LGHNA and CDR2 YSLEER. Trimming cost V 2 bases and J 6 bases, with 16 bases left between them. The CDR3 has 16 residues. Written as DNA, the CDR3 is TGCGCCAGCAGCCAATCCCCGAACAGGGAAGATGAAAAACTGTTTTTT. It specifies CASSQSPNREDEKLFF.

CDR3 loop: CASSLGAGGAVTEAFF. Written as DNA, the CDR3 is TGTGCCAGCAGCTTAGGGGCAGGGGGCGCAGTAACTGAAGCTTTCTTT. The chain uses TRBV7-2 and TRBJ1-1, with 8 bases matching TRBD1. Trimming removed 1 base from V and 5 bases from J; junction bases left unmatched: 9. The V gene's germline CDR1 is SGHTA and CDR2 FQGNSA. The CDR3 has 16 residues.

The J gene is TRBJ1-6, the V gene TRBV5-6; D uncertain. V was clipped by 4 bases and J by 7 bases, with 18 bases between them. From germline, CDR1 is SGHDT and CDR2 YYEEEE. The length of the CDR3 is 16 residues. CDR3 sequence (DNA): TGTGCCAGCAGCGCCCTCCGGGAAGGTAGAAATTCACCCCTCCACTTT. It is translated as CASSALREGRNSPLHF.

The chain is built from TRBV6-5 and TRBJ2-1; the match to TRBD1 covers 11 bases. J lost 6 bases, V lost 6 bases, and 4 bases had no gene match. The germline V gene encodes CDR1 MNHEY and CDR2 SVGAGI. The CDR3 has 14 residues. The CDR3 is CASSLGTGGNEQFF. DNA for the CDR3: TGTGCCAGCAGCCTCGGGACAGGGGGCAATGAGCAGTTCTTC.

The gene calls are TRBV5-1 and TRBJ2-7; possible D gene TRBD2, 6 bases. The CDR3 runs to 14 residues. V lost 3 bases, J lost 1 base, and 11 bases lay in between. Germline lookup yields CDR1 SGHRS and CDR2 YFSETQ. The CDR3 coding sequence is TGCGCCAGCAGCTCGGGGAGGTGGTCCTACGAGCAGTACTTC. The encoded protein is CASSSGRWSYEQYF.

The chain links TRBV10-1 to TRBJ1-1; D not resolved. Trimming left V 2 bases short and J 3 bases short, with 7 bases between. Germline CDR1 reads WNHNN; CDR2 reads SYGVQD (reference sequence). The CDR3 runs 13 residues. The CDR3: CASSEGLDTEAFF. The DNA of the CDR3 is TGCGCCAGCAGTGAGGGGCTGGACACTGAAGCTTTCTTT.

The chain combines TRBV29-1 with TRBJ1-1; D gene unclear. V shed 5 bases and J shed 8 bases, with 9 bases lying between them. This CDR3 spans 10 amino acids. The V gene's germline CDR1 is SQVTM and CDR2 ANQGSEA. CDR3 amino acids: CSVRDSEAFF. Here the CDR3 DNA reads TGCAGCGTTCGGGATAGCGAAGCTTTCTTT.

This chain connects TRBV19 to TRBJ2-1; 8 bases map to TRBD2. The ends lost 2 bases at V and 2 bases at J; junction bases unmatched: 8. Germline values: CDR1 LNHDA, CDR2 SQIVND (reference sequence). The CDR3 is 17 residues long. The CDR3: CASSITNAGGPYNEQFF. DNA of the CDR3: TGTGCCAGTAGTATAACAAATGCGGGAGGACCCTACAATGAGCAGTTCTTC.

The J gene is TRBJ2-7, the V gene TRBV27, with 10 bases lining up with TRBD1. This CDR3 has 15 amino acids. V was clipped by 4 bases and J by 3 bases; unmatched bases: 6. The germline V gene has CDR1 MNHEY and CDR2 SMNVEV (reference sequence). The CDR3 sequence is CASSWGTGEVYEQYF. CDR3 nucleotide sequence: TGTGCCAGCAGTTGGGGGACAGGGGAAGTCTACGAGCAGTACTTC.

The chain joins TRBV4-3 to TRBJ2-1; D not certain. V was cut by 6 bases and J by 6 bases, with 12 bases left in between. The germline gives CDR1 LGHNA, CDR2 YSLEER. This CDR3 spans 13 amino acids. For the CDR3, the DNA is TGCGCCAGCAGTCACTCCCGACTCAATGAGCAGTTCTTC. Translated, it gives CASSHSRLNEQFF.

V gene TRBV4-1 combines with J gene TRBJ2-5; 9 bases agree with TRBD2. CDR3 length: 16 residues. Germline V lookup: CDR1 MGHRA, CDR2 YSYEKL. V gave up 1 base and J gave up 7 bases; unmatched junction bases: 10. The CDR3 protein is CASSQAAGGAIWTQYF. CDR3 sequence (DNA): TGCGCCAGCAGCCAAGCAGCGGGGGGCGCCATCTGGACCCAGTACTTC.

The CDR3 sequence: CASSPLEGPGGEQYF. Here the CDR3 DNA reads TGTGCCAGCAGTCCCCTGGAGGGACCTGGGGGCGAGCAGTACTTC. J is TRBJ2-7 and V is TRBV27; TRBD2 might be the D (6 bases). V was pared by 5 bases and J by 6 bases, with 20 bases between. Looked up from germline, CDR1 is MNHEY and CDR2 is SMNVEV (reference sequence). This CDR3 is built from 15 residues.

J is TRBJ2-6 and V is TRBV5-1; the match to TRBD1 covers 9 bases. Trimming at V came to 4 bases and at J to 0 bases, leaving 5 bases not matched to a gene. This CDR3 is 17 amino acids long. The germline gives CDR1 SGHRS, CDR2 YFSETQ. In nucleotides, the CDR3 is TGCGCCAGCAGCCCCGGACAGGGGAACTCTGGGGCCAACGTCCTGACTTTC. Encoded protein: CASSPGQGNSGANVLTF.

The chain carries TRBV18 and TRBJ2-1, with 16 bases fitting TRBD2. The CDR3 has 18 amino acids. After removal of 6 bases from V and 7 bases from J, the junction contained 12 bases not matched to a gene. Germline values: CDR1 KGHSH, CDR2 LQKENI. The CDR3 coding sequence is TGTGCCAGCTCGCATTCCGGGACTAGCGGGAGGGCCCTGAATGAGCAGTTCTTC. It yields the protein CASSHSGTSGRALNEQFF.